These 26 T cell receptor beta chains originate from one sample sequenced in a study of shared clonotypes between healthy human individuals. Assay: immunoSEQ multiplex PCR; the TCRdb copy retains only in-frame clones and omits some. The table shows about 1 million clones, with about 75% occurring only once. Sequencing used memory CD4+ T cells sorted from blood. Noted subset: CD45RA-negative fraction. These receptors originate from a man between 18 and 29 years old in good health.

The gene calls are TRBV5-6 and TRBJ2-4; 9 bases fit TRBD1. The CDR3 sequence is 14 residues long. Trimming took 4 bases from V and 7 from J; bases not matched to a gene: 6. The germline CDR1 and CDR2 sequences are SGHDT and YYEEEE. The chain's CDR3 is CASSIGTGSNIQYF. The CDR3 DNA sequence: TGTGCCAGCAGCATCGGGACAGGGTCCAACATTCAGTACTTC.

The table lists this clone with a count of one. The V call is TRBV11-2, the J call TRBJ2-1; D is unclear. The ends were cut back, 5 bases at V and 6 bases at J, with 17 bases in the middle. Germline assignment: CDR1 SGHAT and CDR2 FQNNGV. The CDR3 loop spans 15 amino acids. As DNA, the CDR3 is TGTGCCAGCAGCCCCCGGGCCCGGCGCACCAATGAGCAGTTCTTC. Translation: CASSPRARRTNEQFF.

This rearrangement joins TRBV5-1 to TRBJ1-6, with unresolved D. Germline loops: CDR1 SGHRS, CDR2 YFSETQ. The CDR3 totals 12 residues. Deletions cut 0 bases from V and 8 bases from J, with 3 bases between. The CDR3 region is CASSLGDSPLHF. As DNA, the CDR3 is TGCGCCAGCAGCTTGGGTGATTCACCCCTCCACTTT.

The gene calls are TRBV9 and TRBJ2-3; no definite D call. Germline values: CDR1 SGDLS, CDR2 YYNGEE. The CDR3 is made up of 15 amino acids. Trimming cost V 0 bases and J 2 bases, with 10 bases left between them. This CDR3 reads CASSVDTTTTDTQYF. Written as DNA, the CDR3 is TGTGCCAGCAGCGTAGACACTACTACCACAGATACGCAGTATTTT.

This clone was seen many times. This chain uses TRBV6-5 with TRBJ1-2, with D tentatively TRBD1 (5 bases). The V gene lost 7 bases and the J gene lost 2 bases, with 11 bases spanning the gap. CDR3 length: 13 amino acids. CDR1 and CDR2 from the germline V gene are MNHEY and SVGAGI. The CDR3 sequence is CASNPGRNYGYTF. As DNA, the CDR3 is TGTGCCAGCAACCCGGGACGGAACTATGGCTACACCTTC.

On this clone itself: The same CDR3 arises from other DNA sequences in this sample as well. The genes are TRBV5-4 and TRBJ2-7; 8 nucleotides match TRBD2. Germline CDR1 reads SGHNT; CDR2 reads YYREEE (reference sequence). CDR3 length: 15 residues. J gave up 4 bases and V 2 bases, and 8 bases lay outside the gene matches. The CDR3, as DNA: TGTGCCAGCAGCTTAGGGCTAGCGGGCTCATACGAGCAGTACTTC. This encodes CASSLGLAGSYEQYF.

As concerns this clone: Within the sample, other DNA sequences also encode this same CDR3. The rearrangement links TRBV5-1 to TRBJ1-5; D is undetermined. The CDR3 runs 13 residues. The V end lost 0 bases, the J end lost 5 bases, and 6 bases lay between the germline ends. Germline V gives CDR1 SGHRS, CDR2 YFSETQ. The CDR3 protein is CASSLAPDQPQHF. CDR3 DNA sequence: TGCGCCAGCAGCTTGGCTCCGGATCAGCCCCAGCATTTT.

The chain recombines TRBV9 with TRBJ2-1; D gene unclear. The length of the CDR3 is 17 residues. Germline assignment: CDR1 SGDLS and CDR2 YYNGEE. The ends were cut back, 0 bases at V and 3 bases at J, with 16 bases in the middle. This CDR3 reads CASSVENAATIYNEQFF. The CDR3 DNA reads TGTGCCAGCAGCGTAGAGAACGCAGCGACCATCTACAATGAGCAGTTCTTC.

This clone has more than one count but fewer than ten. Compared with germline, one end of the junction differs, possibly owing to a read error. V and J are TRBV7-7 and TRBJ2-1; D call uncertain. CDR1 SSHAT and CDR2 FNYEAQ come from the germline V gene (reference sequence). CDR3 size: 14 residues. CDR3 nucleotides: TGTGCTAGCAGCTTATCTAATAATGGGAATGAGCAGTTCTTC. Translation: CASSLSNNGNEQFF.

The rearrangement uses TRBV5-4 and TRBJ1-2; TRBD1 matches at 7 bases. Germline values: CDR1 SGHNT, CDR2 YYREEE (reference sequence). Trimming cost V 5 bases and J 7 bases; bases outside gene matches: 8. The CDR3 sequence is 13 residues long. CDR3 DNA sequence: TGTGCCAGCAGTCAAATACAGGGGTCTGGCTACACCTTC. Its protein is CASSQIQGSGYTF.

The gene calls are TRBV7-9 and TRBJ2-7; 11 bases fit TRBD1. The germline V gene encodes CDR1 SEHNR and CDR2 FQNEAQ (reference sequence). V shed 4 bases and J 0 bases; nucleotides not matched to a gene: 8. This CDR3 region has 17 residues. The CDR3 DNA reads as TGTGCCAGCAGCTGGGACAGGGGGAGCTTCGCCTCCTACGAGCAGTACTTC. Its protein product is CASSWDRGSFASYEQYF.

J is TRBJ2-7 and V is TRBV10-3; 8 nucleotides agree with TRBD1. This CDR3 is built from 14 residues. V was clipped by 0 bases and J by 6 bases; unmatched bases: 4. Germline loops: CDR1 ENHRY, CDR2 SYGVKD. CDR3 protein: CAISESQGAAEQYF. Written as DNA, the CDR3 is TGTGCCATCAGTGAGTCTCAGGGGGCAGCCGAGCAGTACTTC.

This clone was seen more than once but under ten times. Other DNA sequences in the same sample also yield this CDR3. The rearrangement joins TRBV6-1 to TRBJ1-2; TRBD1 might be the D (5 bases). The CDR3 runs to 13 residues. Germline loops: CDR1 MNHNS, CDR2 SASEGT. V was trimmed by 5 bases and J by 1 base, leaving 8 bases between them. Written as DNA, the CDR3 is TGTGCCAGCAGTCGGGACCTTAACTATGGCTACACCTTC. Translated: CASSRDLNYGYTF.

The chain employs TRBV29-1 and TRBJ2-7; 10 nucleotides match TRBD1. J gave up 1 base and V 4 bases, and 16 bases lay outside the gene matches. In germline, CDR1 is SQVTM, CDR2 ANQGSEA. The CDR3 is 18 residues long. The CDR3 region has the DNA TGCAGCGTTGTTAGGGACAGGGGAACGCGGAGATCGTCCTACGAGCAGTACTTC. Translated, it gives CSVVRDRGTRRSSYEQYF.

This chain uses TRBV7-2 with TRBJ2-3; tentatively, D is TRBD1 or TRBD2 (5 bases each). V was pared by 4 bases and J by 2 bases, with 16 bases between. Germline lookup yields CDR1 SGHTA and CDR2 FQGNSA. The CDR3 runs 16 residues. CDR3 loop: CASSSLGPIATDTQYF. CDR3 DNA: TGTGCCAGCAGCTCCCTGGGACCGATAGCCACAGATACGCAGTATTTT.

The chain uses TRBV28 and TRBJ2-5; 7 nucleotides line up with TRBD2. Germline CDR1 MDHEN, CDR2 SYDVKM. V was pared by 7 bases and J by 5 bases, with 16 bases of the junction left unmatched. This CDR3 is built from 16 residues. DNA of the CDR3: TGTGCCAGCACTTCAGCGCGGGGGAACTCCAGGGAGACCCAGTACTTC. Its protein is CASTSARGNSRETQYF. Full variable domain (rest looked up from reference TRBV28 and TRBJ2-5): DVKVTQSSRYLVKRTGEKVFLECVQDMDHENMFWYRQDPGLGLRLIYFSYDVKMKEKGDIPEGYSVSREKKERFSLILESASTNQTSMYLCASTSARGNSRETQYFGPGTRLLVL.

This clone turned up a few times. The rearrangement links TRBV21-1 to TRBJ2-7; the table's D call of TRBD1 was not tested on the DNA. TRBV21-1 is an annotated pseudogene. CDR3 length equals 19 residues. In DNA form, the CDR3 reads TGTGCCAGCAGCAAAGCTCGGGACAGGGGGACGTCCAGCTCCTACGAGCAGTACTTC. Translated, it gives CASSKARDRGTSSSYEQYF.

This sequence joins TRBV7-2 and TRBJ2-7; 8 nucleotides agree with TRBD2. This CDR3 contains 15 residues. Germline CDR1 SGHTA, CDR2 FQGNSA. V lost 7 bases, J lost 0 bases, and 8 bases stayed unmatched. CDR3 region: CASKGLALSSYEQYF. CDR3 DNA sequence: TGTGCCAGCAAAGGACTAGCTCTTAGCTCCTACGAGCAGTACTTC.

CDR3 protein: CASSSRRGHNEQFF. CDR3 nucleotide sequence: TGTGCCAGCAGTTCTAGAAGGGGTCACAATGAGCAGTTCTTC. The gene calls are TRBV6-5 and TRBJ2-1, with D possibly being TRBD1 (5 bases). V dropped 4 bases and J dropped 5 bases, with 12 bases sitting between them. CDR3 length equals 14 residues. The germline V gene encodes CDR1 MNHEY and CDR2 SVGAGI.

The gene calls are TRBV29-1 and TRBJ2-5, with 9 bases lining up with TRBD1. V lost 6 bases to trimming and J lost 2 bases; unmatched junction nucleotides: 4. This CDR3 spans 13 amino acids. In germline, CDR1 is SQVTM, CDR2 ANQGSEA. The CDR3, as DNA: TGCAGCGTCGATGGACAGGGGCAAGAGACCCAGTACTTC. It specifies CSVDGQGQETQYF.

This clone has more than one count but fewer than ten. This chain's CDR3 is CSGAGRNTEAFF. The CDR3 coding sequence is TGCAGCGGGGCAGGACGAAACACTGAAGCTTTCTTT. The chain recombines TRBV29-1 with TRBJ1-1; no reliable D call. Germline V gene lookup returns CDR1 SQVTM and CDR2 ANQGSEA. V dropped 7 bases and J dropped 2 bases, with 11 bases sitting between them. The CDR3 is 12 residues long.

This clone has just a few counts. CDR3: CASHSPLAGPEQFF. Here the CDR3 DNA reads TGTGCCAGCCACAGCCCTCTAGCGGGGCCTGAGCAGTTCTTC. V and J are TRBV25-1 and TRBJ2-1; 9 bases align to TRBD2. V lost 8 bases, J lost 9 bases, and 11 bases stayed unmatched. Germline V gene lookup returns CDR1 MGHDK and CDR2 SYGVNS. There are 14 residues in the CDR3.

Comment on this clone: Compared with germline, one end of the junction differs, possibly owing to a read error. The gene calls are TRBV5-3 and TRBJ2-1; 10 bases match TRBD2. TRBV5-3 is given ORF status, its function remaining uncertain. The CDR3 contains 14 residues. The CDR3: CASSSSGSRNEQFF. In DNA, the CDR3 is TGTGCCAGCAGCTCTAGCGGGAGCAGAAATGAGCAGTTCTTC.

The chain combines TRBV5-6 with TRBJ2-7; no firm D call. Germline loops: CDR1 SGHDT, CDR2 YYEEEE. V lost 4 bases to trimming and J lost 5 bases, with 10 bases between them. The CDR3 has 12 amino acids. CDR3 DNA: TGTGCCAGCAGCCTTCTCGGCCACGAGCAGTACTTC. This encodes CASSLLGHEQYF.

The V and J genes are TRBV7-2 and TRBJ2-2, with D uncertain. CDR1 SGHTA and CDR2 FQGNSA come from the germline V gene. V gave up 1 base and J gave up 4 bases, with 7 bases separating them. The CDR3 extends over 14 amino acids. CDR3 sequence reads: CASSLGAITGELFF. The DNA for the CDR3 is TGTGCCAGCAGCTTAGGGGCTATCACCGGGGAGCTGTTTTTT.

V usage is TRBV18 and J usage is TRBJ2-2, with 9 bases aligning to TRBD1. CDR3 length: 14 amino acids. Germline V gives CDR1 KGHSH, CDR2 LQKENI. V shed 4 bases and J 6 bases; nucleotides not matched to a gene: 3. CDR3 sequence: CASSRGQGAGELFF. DNA for the CDR3: TGTGCCAGCTCACGGGGACAGGGAGCCGGGGAGCTGTTTTTT.